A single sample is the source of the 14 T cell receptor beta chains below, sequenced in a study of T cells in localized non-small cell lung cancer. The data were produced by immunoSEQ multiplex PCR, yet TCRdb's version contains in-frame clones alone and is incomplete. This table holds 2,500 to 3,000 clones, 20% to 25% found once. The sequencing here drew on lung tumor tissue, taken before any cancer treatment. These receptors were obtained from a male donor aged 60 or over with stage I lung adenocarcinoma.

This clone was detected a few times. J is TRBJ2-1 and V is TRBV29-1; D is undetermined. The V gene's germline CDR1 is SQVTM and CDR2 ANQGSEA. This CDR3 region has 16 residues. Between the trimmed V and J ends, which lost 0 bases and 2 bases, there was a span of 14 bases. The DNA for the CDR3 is TGCAGCGTTGAAGATCCCGGACGTAAGACCTACAATGAGCAGTTCTTC. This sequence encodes CSVEDPGRKTYNEQFF.

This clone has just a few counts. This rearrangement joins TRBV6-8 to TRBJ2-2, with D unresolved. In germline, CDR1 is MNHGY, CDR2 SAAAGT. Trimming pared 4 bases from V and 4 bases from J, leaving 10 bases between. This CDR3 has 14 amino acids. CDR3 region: CASSSRSSTGELFF. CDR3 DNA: TGTGCCAGCAGTTCAAGGTCCTCCACCGGGGAGCTGTTTTTT.

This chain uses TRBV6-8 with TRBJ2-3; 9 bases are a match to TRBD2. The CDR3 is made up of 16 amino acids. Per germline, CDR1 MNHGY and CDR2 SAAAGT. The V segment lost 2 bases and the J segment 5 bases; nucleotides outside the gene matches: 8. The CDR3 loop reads CASSYVSGGRGDTQYF. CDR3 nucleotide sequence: TGTGCCAGCAGTTACGTTAGCGGGGGCCGGGGAGATACGCAGTATTTT.

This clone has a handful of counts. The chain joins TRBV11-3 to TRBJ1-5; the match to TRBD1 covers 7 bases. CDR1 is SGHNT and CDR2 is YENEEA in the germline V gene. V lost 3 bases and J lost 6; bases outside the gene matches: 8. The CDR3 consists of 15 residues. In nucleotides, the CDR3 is TGTGCCAGCAGCTTTAGACAGGGAGGGCGTCAGCCCCAGCATTTT. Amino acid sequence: CASSFRQGGRQPQHF.

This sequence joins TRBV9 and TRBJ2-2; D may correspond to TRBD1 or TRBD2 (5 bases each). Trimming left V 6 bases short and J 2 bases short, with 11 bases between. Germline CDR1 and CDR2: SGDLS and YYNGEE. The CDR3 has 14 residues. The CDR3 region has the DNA TGTGCCAGCAAGTGGGGGACCAACACCGGGGAGCTGTTTTTT. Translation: CASKWGTNTGELFF.

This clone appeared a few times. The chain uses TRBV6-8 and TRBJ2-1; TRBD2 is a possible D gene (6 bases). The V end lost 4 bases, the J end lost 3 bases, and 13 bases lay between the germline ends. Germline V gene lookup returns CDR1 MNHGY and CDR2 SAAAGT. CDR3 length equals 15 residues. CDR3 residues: CASSFRLADYNEQFF. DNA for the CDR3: TGTGCCAGCAGTTTTCGATTAGCGGACTACAATGAGCAGTTCTTC.

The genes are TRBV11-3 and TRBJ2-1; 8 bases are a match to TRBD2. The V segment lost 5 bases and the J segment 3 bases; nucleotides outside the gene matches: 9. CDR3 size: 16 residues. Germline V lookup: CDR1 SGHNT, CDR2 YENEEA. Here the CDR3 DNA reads TGTGCCAGCAGCCCACCCCTTAGCGGGATCTACAATGAGCAGTTCTTC. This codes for CASSPPLSGIYNEQFF.

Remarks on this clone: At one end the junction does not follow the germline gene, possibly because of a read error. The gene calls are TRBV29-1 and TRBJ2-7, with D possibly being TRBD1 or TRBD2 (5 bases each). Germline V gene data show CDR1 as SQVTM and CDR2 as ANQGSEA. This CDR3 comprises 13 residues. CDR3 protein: CSASGTPLYYEPF. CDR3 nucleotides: TGCAGCGCCTCCGGGACCCCCCTATACTACGAGCCGTTC.

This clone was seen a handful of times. CDR3 in amino acids: CASSTSLGTDTQYF. In nucleotides, the CDR3 is TGTGCCAGCAGTACTAGCCTAGGCACAGATACGCAGTATTTT. The chain employs TRBV9 and TRBJ2-3, with D perhaps matching TRBD2 (6 bases). The CDR3 extends over 14 amino acids. Trimming cost V 5 bases and J 1 base, with 11 bases left between them. Germline CDR1 and CDR2: SGDLS and YYNGEE. The full variable domain, in which reference TRBV9 and TRBJ2-3 provide the parts outside the CDR3, is DSGVTQTPKHLITATGQRVTLRCSPRSGDLSVYWYQQSLDQGLQFLIQYYNGEERAKGNILERFSAQQFPDLHSELNLSSLELGDSALYFCASSTSLGTDTQYFGPGTRLTVL.

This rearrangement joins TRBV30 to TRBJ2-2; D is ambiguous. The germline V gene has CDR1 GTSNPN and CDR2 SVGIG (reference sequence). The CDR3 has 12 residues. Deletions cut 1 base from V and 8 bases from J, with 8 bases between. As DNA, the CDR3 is TGTGCCTGGAGTGGTAACATAGGGGAGCTGTTTTTT. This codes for CAWSGNIGELFF.

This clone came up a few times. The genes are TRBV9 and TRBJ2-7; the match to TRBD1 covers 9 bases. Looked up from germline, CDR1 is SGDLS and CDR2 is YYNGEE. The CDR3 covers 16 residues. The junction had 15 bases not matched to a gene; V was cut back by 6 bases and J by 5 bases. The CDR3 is CASIVGPDRGPDEQYF. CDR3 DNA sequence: TGTGCCAGCATTGTGGGGCCGGACAGGGGTCCCGACGAGCAGTACTTC. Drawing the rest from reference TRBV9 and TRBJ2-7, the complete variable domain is DSGVTQTPKHLITATGQRVTLRCSPRSGDLSVYWYQQSLDQGLQFLIQYYNGEERAKGNILERFSAQQFPDLHSELNLSSLELGDSALYFCASIVGPDRGPDEQYFGPGTRLTVT.

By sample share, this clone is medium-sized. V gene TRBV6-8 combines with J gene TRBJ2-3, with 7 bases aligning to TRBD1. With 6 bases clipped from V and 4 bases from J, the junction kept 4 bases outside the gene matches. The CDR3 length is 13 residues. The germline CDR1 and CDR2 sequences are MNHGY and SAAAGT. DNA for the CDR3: TGTGCCAGCAGCACAGGGGTGGCAGATACGCAGTATTTT. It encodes CASSTGVADTQYF.

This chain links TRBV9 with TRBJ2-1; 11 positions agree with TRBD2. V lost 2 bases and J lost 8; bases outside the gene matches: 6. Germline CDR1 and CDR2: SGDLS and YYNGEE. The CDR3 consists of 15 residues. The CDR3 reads CASSVSGRALDEQFF. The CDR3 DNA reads TGTGCCAGCAGCGTTAGCGGGAGGGCCTTGGATGAGCAGTTCTTC.

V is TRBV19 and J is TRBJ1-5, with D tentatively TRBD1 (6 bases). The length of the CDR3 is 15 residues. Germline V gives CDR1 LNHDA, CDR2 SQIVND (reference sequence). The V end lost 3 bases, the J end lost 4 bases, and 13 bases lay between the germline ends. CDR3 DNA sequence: TGTGCCAGTAGTATGGGCAGGGGTGGGAATCAGCCCCAGCATTTT. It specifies CASSMGRGGNQPQHF.